This entry describes one T cell receptor (beta chain). The time point: pretreatment peripheral blood. Patients' urothelial carcinoma was locally advanced or metastatic. This sample stems from a study of PD-L1 blockade in urothelial cancer. On the study more broadly: Intravenous atezolizumab, 1,200 mg every 3 weeks, was begun by patients around 2014. At 3 weeks after treatment start (second dose) and again at 6 weeks, blood was analyzed.

V dropped 4 bases and J dropped 2; count of bases not matched to a gene: 1. Germline V gene data show CDR1 as GTSNPN and CDR2 as SVGIG (reference sequence). The CDR3 runs 13 residues. Sequencing was performed with immunoSEQ multiplex PCR; in TCRdb, only in-frame clones are kept and a portion is missing. Seen here are over 45,000 clones, roughly 84% observed once, and the top ten hold about 20%. This chain uses TRBV30 with TRBJ1-5; 8 nucleotides line up with TRBD1. This specimen was PBMCs, taken around atezolizumab (anti-PD-L1) treatment. The TCR originated in a man in his sixties with urothelial cancer. The CDR3 protein is CAWTGGGNQPQHF. In DNA form, the CDR3 reads TGTGCCTGGACAGGGGGCGGCAATCAGCCCCAGCATTTT.